This TCR beta chain was profiled in a study of Ad26.COV2.S vaccination and SARS-CoV-2 variants. Overall study: The COV1001 Ad26.COV2.S trial arm included the donor.

Repertoires were generated with immunoSEQ multiplex PCR, while TCRdb's copy carries only in-frame clones and drops some. Of more than 350,000 clones listed, 80% to 95% were seen once; the top ten hold 10% to 15%. The ends were cut back, 0 bases at V and 9 bases at J, with 3 bases in the middle. This CDR3 region has 12 residues. The treatment here: around 19 received Ad26.COV2.S at low or high dose, single or two shots; about 5 received placebo; per-sample allocation not given. All samples were drawn on day 63, counting from the first vaccine or placebo injection. The individual, an adult aged 18-55 years, was a donor in Boston. This clone appeared a single time.

This chain connects TRBV12-3 or TRBV12-4 to TRBJ1-6; D gene unclear. This clonotype was obtained from a person between 18 and 60 years old who received the Ad26.COV2.S COVID-19 vaccine or a placebo. The input for sequencing was peripheral blood, taken in a trial of Ad26.COV2.S vaccine versus placebo. CDR3 nucleotides: TGTGCCAGCAGTTTAGCGGGTTCACCCCTCCACTTT. Its protein is CASSLAGSPLHF.